This entry is about one TCR beta chain. What it binds is not known. Only in-frame clones appear in the TCRdb table, and some are missing; sequencing was by immunoSEQ multiplex PCR. This table holds about 43,000 clones, around 85% found once. CDR3 length: 16 residues. Germline CDR1 reads PRHDT; CDR2 reads FYEKMQ (reference sequence). V lost 1 base and J lost 1, with 13 bases in between. Time point noted: week 23, last vaccination. The vaccine gave 300 ug of a 20-mer mutant IDH1 peptide subcutaneously per dose. New WHO grade 3 or 4 astrocytomas that were IDH1-mutant and ATRX-lost occurred in the donors. This record belongs to a study of a mutant IDH1 vaccine in newly diagnosed glioma. Study-wide background: Scheduled for weeks 1, 3, 5, 7, 11, 15, 19 and 23, eight vaccinations were given to patients. Radiotherapy, temozolomide, or both had been given previously, and both were given to most.

This TCR derives from a woman in her late teens or twenties with glioma. Some clones in this sample may be carry-over from other donors' samples. Specimen: PBMCs, collected from a glioma patient whose treatment included an IDH1 peptide vaccine. This chain connects TRBV13 to TRBJ1-1; D is unresolved. The CDR3 loop reads CASSLALAVWNTEAFF. In nucleotides, the CDR3 is TGTGCCAGCAGCTTAGCCTTGGCAGTGTGGAACACTGAAGCTTTCTTT.